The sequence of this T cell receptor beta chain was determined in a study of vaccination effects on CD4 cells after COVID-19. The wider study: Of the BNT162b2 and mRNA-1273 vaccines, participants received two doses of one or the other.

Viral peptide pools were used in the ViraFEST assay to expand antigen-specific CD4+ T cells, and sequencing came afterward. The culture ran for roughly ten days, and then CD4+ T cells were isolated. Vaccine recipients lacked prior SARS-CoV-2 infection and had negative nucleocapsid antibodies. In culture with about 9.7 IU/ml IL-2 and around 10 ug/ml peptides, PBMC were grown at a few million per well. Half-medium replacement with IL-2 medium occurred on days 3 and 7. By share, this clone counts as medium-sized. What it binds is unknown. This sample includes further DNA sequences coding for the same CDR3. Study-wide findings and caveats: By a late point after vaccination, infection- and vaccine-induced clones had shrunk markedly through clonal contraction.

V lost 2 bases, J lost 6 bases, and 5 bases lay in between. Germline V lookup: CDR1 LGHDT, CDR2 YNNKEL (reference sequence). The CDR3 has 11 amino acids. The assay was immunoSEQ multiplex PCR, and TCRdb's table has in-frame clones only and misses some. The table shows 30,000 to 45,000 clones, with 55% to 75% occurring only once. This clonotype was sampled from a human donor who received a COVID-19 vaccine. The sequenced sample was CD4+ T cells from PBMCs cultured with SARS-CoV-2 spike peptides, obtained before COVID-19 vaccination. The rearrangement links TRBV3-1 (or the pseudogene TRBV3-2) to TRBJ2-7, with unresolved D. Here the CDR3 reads CASSQSSEQYF. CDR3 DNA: TGTGCCAGCAGCCAAAGTTCCGAGCAGTACTTC.